What follows are 9 T cell receptor beta chains derived from one specimen sequenced in a study of identical twins. TCRdb itself ran the 5' RACE reads through MiXCR, one entry per CDR3 protein. The table lists some 500,000 distinct CDR3 sequences, about 20% of them singletons. This sample was shared with a second study, whose subject was T cells expressing NK-cell markers.

Sequencing was performed on CD4+ T cells sorted from blood. These receptors were collected from a woman between 18 and 30 years old in good health.

This chain joins TRBV9 and TRBJ2-5; D not resolved. V lost 0 bases to trimming and J lost 4 bases, with 13 bases between them. The length of the CDR3 is 15 residues. Germline CDR1 is SGDLS and CDR2 is YYNGEE. In nucleotides, the CDR3 is TGTGCCAGCAGCGTAGGGACCGATCCTCGAGAGACCCAGTACTTC. Its protein is CASSVGTDPRETQYF.

The gene calls are TRBV20-1 and TRBJ2-3; 7 nucleotides match TRBD2. V shed 3 bases, J shed 3 bases, and the junction held 9 bases outside the gene matches. The length of the CDR3 is 15 residues. CDR1 is DFQATT, CDR2 SNEGSKA, per germline (reference sequence). CDR3 in amino acids: CSARPAGRRTDTQYF. CDR3 DNA: TGCAGTGCTAGGCCAGCGGGGAGAAGAACAGATACGCAGTATTTT.

The chain employs TRBV29-1 and TRBJ2-3, with TRBD2 matching 8 bases. Trimming removed 4 bases from V and 1 base from J; junction bases left unmatched: 1. Germline loops: CDR1 SQVTM, CDR2 ANQGSEA. The CDR3 is made up of 13 amino acids. The CDR3 reads CSVAGGGTDTQYF. The CDR3 bases are TGCAGCGTTGCGGGGGGGGGCACAGATACGCAGTATTTT.

V is TRBV7-9 and J is TRBJ1-1, with no clear D. CDR3 length: 12 amino acids. V gave up 5 bases and J gave up 6 bases, with 10 bases separating them. CDR1 is SEHNR, CDR2 FQNEAQ, per germline (reference sequence). The CDR3 bases are TGTGCCAGCAGCGCACTCGAAGCTGAAGCTTTCTTT. This encodes CASSALEAEAFF.

The genes are TRBV12-3 or TRBV12-4 and TRBJ2-1; 7 bases match TRBD2. The V segment lost 7 bases and the J segment 5 bases; nucleotides outside the gene matches: 8. The CDR3 has 14 amino acids. The CDR3 loop is CASTSTSRHNEQFF. CDR3 nucleotide sequence: TGTGCCAGCACCTCGACTAGCCGACACAATGAGCAGTTCTTC.

Only one count was recorded for this clonotype. Just one base apart from a much larger clone, this may be a read error. The chain combines TRBV7-2 with TRBJ2-1, with 8 bases lining up with TRBD2. Germline V gives CDR1 SGHTA, CDR2 FQGNSA. V lost 5 bases and J lost 4; bases outside the gene matches: 7. This CDR3 has 15 amino acids. The CDR3 protein is CASSRGVAGYNEQFF. The CDR3 DNA reads TGTGCCAGCAGCCGCGGGGTAGCGGGGTACAATGAGCAGTTCTTC.

This clonotype was counted only a few times. This chain joins TRBV12-3 or TRBV12-4 and TRBJ2-7; TRBD2 aligns across 7 bases. CDR3 length: 12 residues. The V gene end was trimmed by 6 bases and the J gene end by 7 bases; junction bases not matched to a gene: 6. The CDR3 nucleotides are TGTGCCAGCAGCCGCCGGGGGGAGGAGCAGTACTTC. This encodes CASSRRGEEQYF.

This clonotype was picked up a small number of times. The rearrangement joins TRBV7-8 to TRBJ1-2, with 11 positions matching TRBD1. With V trimmed by 5 bases and J by 4 bases, 3 bases remained unmatched. The CDR3 spans 14 residues. From germline, CDR1 is SGHVS and CDR2 FQNEAQ. This chain's CDR3 is CASSTGTGGYGYTF. The CDR3 DNA is TGTGCCAGCAGCACAGGGACAGGGGGCTATGGCTACACCTTC.

This clonotype was counted ten times or more. The V and J genes are TRBV6-5 and TRBJ1-4; D is ambiguous. The germline V gene has CDR1 MNHEY and CDR2 SVGAGI. The CDR3 runs 15 residues. Trimming took 0 bases from V and 3 from J, leaving 8 bases between them. Written as DNA, the CDR3 is TGTGCCAGCAGTTACTCGCCCTCTTCTAATGAAAAACTGTTTTTT. Translation gives CASSYSPSSNEKLFF.